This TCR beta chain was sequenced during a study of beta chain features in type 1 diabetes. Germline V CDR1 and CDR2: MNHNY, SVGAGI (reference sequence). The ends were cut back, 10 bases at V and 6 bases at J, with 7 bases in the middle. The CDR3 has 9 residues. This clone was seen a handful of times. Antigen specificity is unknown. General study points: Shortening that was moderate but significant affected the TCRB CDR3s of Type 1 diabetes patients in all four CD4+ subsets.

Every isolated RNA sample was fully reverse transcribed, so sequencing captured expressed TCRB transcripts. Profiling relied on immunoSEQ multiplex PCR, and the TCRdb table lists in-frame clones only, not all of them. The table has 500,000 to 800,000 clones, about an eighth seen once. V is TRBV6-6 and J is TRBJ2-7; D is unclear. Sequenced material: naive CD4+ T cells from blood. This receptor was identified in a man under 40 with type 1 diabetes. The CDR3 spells CAIGREQYF. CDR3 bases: TGTGCCATCGGGCGCGAGCAGTACTTC.